Shown below are 12 T cell receptor beta chains from a single sample sequenced in a study of regulatory T cells in long-lasting Graves disease. CDR3 regions were amplified by Arm-PCR using iRepertoire HTBI primers to build TCR beta libraries. From the multiplex PCR reads, TCRdb called clonotypes with MiXCR, one entry per CDR3 protein. The sample carries a few hundred thousand distinct CDR3 sequences, roughly 21% recorded once. Time point in this sample: persistent/refractory GD, antithyroid drugs over 5 years with positive TRAb. The TCR library was prepared using RNA isolated from PBMCs. The sequencing used peripheral blood mononuclear cells (PBMCs), collected when the disease was refractory, from a patient treated with antithyroid drugs. The receptors come from a female donor with Graves disease.

The CDR3 DNA reads TGTGCCAGCAGCTTAAGGCTAACAGGCTACGAGCAGTACTTC. Protein sequence: CASSLRLTGYEQYF. The chain recombines TRBV7-8 with TRBJ2-7; TRBD1 might be the D (5 bases). The CDR3 has 14 residues. Trimming shortened V by 2 bases and J by 3 bases, and 11 bases separated the two germline ends. In germline, CDR1 is SGHVS, CDR2 FQNEAQ.

This clonotype was found many times. The chain couples TRBV28 to TRBJ2-7; a possible D gene is TRBD1 (6 bases). The V end lost 6 bases, the J end lost 0 bases, and 15 bases lay between the germline ends. Germline CDR1 MDHEN, CDR2 SYDVKM. This CDR3 has 15 amino acids. DNA for the CDR3: TGTGCCAGCAGGGCAGCCGTGGACAGCTCCTACGAGCAGTACTTC. Amino acids: CASRAAVDSSYEQYF.

In its sample, this clonotype was seen a few times. The chain joins TRBV9 to TRBJ2-1; a possible D gene is TRBD2 (5 bases). The CDR3 extends over 11 amino acids. Germline-derived CDR1 and CDR2 are SGDLS and YYNGEE. Trimming pared 0 bases from V and 10 bases from J, leaving 5 bases between. The CDR3 region has the DNA TGTGCCAGCAGCGTAGGGAGGGAGCAGTTCTTC. Translation: CASSVGREQFF.

In this sample, this clonotype turned up a few times. The J gene is TRBJ2-7, the V gene TRBV2, with D possibly called TRBD1 or TRBD2 (5 bases each). This CDR3 has 15 residues. Germline V gives CDR1 SNHLY, CDR2 FYNNEI. V was shortened by 6 bases and J by 3 bases, with 18 bases between the two germline ends. The CDR3 coding sequence is TGTGCCAGCAGGGGGACCCATCAAAGAGGCTACGAGCAGTACTTC. Its protein is CASRGTHQRGYEQYF.

This chain connects TRBV20-1 to TRBJ1-5; D is possibly TRBD1 (6 bases). The CDR3 totals 17 residues. Germline CDR1 and CDR2: DFQATT and SNEGSKA (reference sequence). V shed 3 bases and J shed 6 bases, with 24 bases lying between them. CDR3 DNA: TGCAGTGCTAGCGCGAGACAAGGGGGTCTCCCGGTTCAGCCCCAGCATTTT. Translation: CSASARQGGLPVQPQHF.

Ten or more counts support this clonotype. The chain combines TRBV7-9 with TRBJ2-7; D might be TRBD1 or TRBD2, each matching 6 bases. The V end lost 3 bases, the J end lost 5 bases, and 11 bases lay between the germline ends. Germline values: CDR1 SEHNR, CDR2 FQNEAQ (reference sequence). The CDR3 sequence is 13 residues long. CDR3 sequence reads: CASSFGGGDEQYF. Written as DNA, the CDR3 is TGTGCCAGCAGCTTCGGGGGCGGGGACGAGCAGTACTTC. Based on the CDR3 plus reference TRBV7-9 and TRBJ2-7, the full variable domain is DTGVSQNPRHKITKRGQNVTFRCDPISEHNRLYWYRQTLGQGPEFLTYFQNEAQLEKSRLLSDRFSAERPKGSFSTLEIQRTEQGDSAMYLCASSFGGGDEQYFGPGTRLTVT.

This clonotype has ten or more counts. The rearrangement uses TRBV7-9 and TRBJ2-7; unclear D gene. The V and J ends lost 4 bases and 4 bases respectively, with 17 bases between them. Germline CDR1 reads SEHNR; CDR2 reads FQNEAQ (reference sequence). This CDR3 comprises 15 residues. The DNA for the CDR3 is TGTGCCAGCAGCTCGCATCACCAAGGACCATACGAGCAGTACTTC. Its protein product is CASSSHHQGPYEQYF. The variable domain in full, completed from reference TRBV7-9 and TRBJ2-7, reads DTGVSQNPRHKITKRGQNVTFRCDPISEHNRLYWYRQTLGQGPEFLTYFQNEAQLEKSRLLSDRFSAERPKGSFSTLEIQRTEQGDSAMYLCASSSHHQGPYEQYFGPGTRLTVT.

This clonotype has just a few counts. The genes are TRBV20-1 and TRBJ2-7; D is perhaps TRBD1 (6 bases). The V and J ends lost 0 bases and 6 bases respectively, with 12 bases between them. CDR3 length equals 13 residues. CDR1 DFQATT and CDR2 SNEGSKA come from the germline V gene (reference sequence). CDR3 bases: TGCAGTGCTAGAGAGGCAGGGGCCCTCGAGCAGTACTTC. Translating it yields CSAREAGALEQYF.

As regards this clonotype: Since the CDR3 does not end with the conserved phenylalanine or tryptophan, this likely comes from a read error. The V call is TRBV15, the J call TRBJ1-6; 8 positions agree with TRBD1. V was clipped by 5 bases and J by 2 bases; unmatched bases: 11. Germline CDR1 reads LNHNV; CDR2 reads YYDKDF (reference sequence). The CDR3 consists of 18 residues. CDR3 loop: CATSRGRGTGAYNSPLHS. Here the CDR3 DNA reads TGTGCCACCAGCCGCGGCCGCGGGACAGGCGCCTATAATTCACCCCTCCACTCT.

The J gene is TRBJ2-2, the V gene TRBV5-1; possible D gene TRBD2, 6 bases. Trimming took off 4 bases at V and 7 bases at J, with 20 bases between the two ends. Germline V lookup: CDR1 SGHRS, CDR2 YFSETQ. The CDR3 runs 16 residues. The CDR3 region is CASSHEGLPVYGELFF. In DNA form, the CDR3 reads TGCGCCAGCAGCCACGAGGGACTCCCAGTGTACGGGGAGCTGTTTTTT.

This clonotype has just a few counts. The rearrangement uses TRBV12-3 or TRBV12-4 and TRBJ2-6; no reliable D call. The CDR3 is 17 amino acids. Trimming removed 6 bases at V and 0 bases at J, with 15 bases between. CDR3: CASSPLSRISGANVLTF. In nucleotides, the CDR3 is TGTGCCAGCAGCCCCCTGAGTCGAATCTCTGGGGCCAACGTCCTGACTTTC.

This chain connects TRBV18 to TRBJ2-7; TRBD1 matches 9 bases. Germline CDR1 is KGHSH and CDR2 is LQKENI. The CDR3 spans 15 residues. Trimming at V came to 1 base and at J to 6 bases, leaving 7 bases not matched to a gene. The CDR3 DNA follows: TGTGCCAGCTCACCACGGGACAGGGTACCCCTCGAGCAGTACTTC. Translation: CASSPRDRVPLEQYF.